This TCR beta chain derives from a study of response to subunit inactivated influenza vaccine (dated by TCRdb to 2017 to 2018). For context, the study as a whole: Deep quantitative T cell receptor repertoire profiling was used in the study to track responses to a trivalent subunit inactivated influenza vaccine.

Library generation was performed with RT-PCR. TCRdb shows the sequencer as Illumina HiSeq 2500. In TCRdb, the public reads were trimmed at Q25 with fastp and aligned with MiXCR, with productive beta chains retained. When rows share a CDR3 protein, they turn into one entry using the most common DNA and genes. Present in this sample are over 300,000 distinct CDR3 sequences, roughly a fifth of which were seen just once. Roughly a tenth of the sample is in the top ten clones. A word on this clonotype: Its antigen remains unidentified. Base qualities were left out, and no much larger clone turns up one base away.

The CDR1 and CDR2 encoded by the germline V gene are LGHNA and YSLEER. From the cysteine up to the phenylalanine, the CDR3 has a length of 16 residues. Only the CDR3 DNA stays, 48 bases, in frame from base 1. Relative to germline, V is 0 bases shorter and J is 8 bases shorter, with 16 bases between their ends. Study-wide conclusions, independent of this receptor: It was suggested by the authors that each seasonal influenza vaccination may recruit only a limited number of new T cells.

This clonotype was sampled from a man between 50 and 75 years old who received an inactivated influenza vaccine. Donor details come from another sample of the same person, matched by shared clones. This material consisted of PBMCs from blood, taken 21 months after vaccination. The chain employs TRBV4-3 and TRBJ1-4; no D gene call is confident. Read as DNA, the sequence is TGCGCCAGCAGCCAAGATACGTCGAGGGAGATCGAAAAACTGTTTTTT. This translates into CASSQDTSREIEKLFF.